This T cell receptor beta chain was identified during a study of T cells in Graves' hyperthyroidism and ophthalmopathy. J was trimmed by 7 bases and V by 11 bases; bases with no gene match: 6. The CDR3 length is 11 residues. Germline-derived CDR1 and CDR2 are SGHTA and FQGTGA. Amplified regions were TCR beta CDR3 sequences from RNA transcripts. The HTBI primer set served for first-round RT-PCR of the TCR CDR3. TCRdb redid the calling of the multiplex PCR reads with MiXCR, one entry per CDR3 protein. The data show 610,000 or so distinct CDR3 sequences, about 43% seen once. Uncontrolled infection, other autoimmune disease, pregnancy and lactation each barred patients from inclusion.

Material for sequencing was peripheral blood or thyroid tissue (not recorded which). This clonotype was sampled from a woman younger than 30 with Graves' hyperthyroidism. The J gene is TRBJ2-5, the V gene TRBV7-3, with 8 bases lining up with TRBD2. The CDR3 loop is CAWLAGATQYF. The CDR3, as DNA: TGTGCCTGGCTAGCGGGTGCGACCCAGTACTTC.